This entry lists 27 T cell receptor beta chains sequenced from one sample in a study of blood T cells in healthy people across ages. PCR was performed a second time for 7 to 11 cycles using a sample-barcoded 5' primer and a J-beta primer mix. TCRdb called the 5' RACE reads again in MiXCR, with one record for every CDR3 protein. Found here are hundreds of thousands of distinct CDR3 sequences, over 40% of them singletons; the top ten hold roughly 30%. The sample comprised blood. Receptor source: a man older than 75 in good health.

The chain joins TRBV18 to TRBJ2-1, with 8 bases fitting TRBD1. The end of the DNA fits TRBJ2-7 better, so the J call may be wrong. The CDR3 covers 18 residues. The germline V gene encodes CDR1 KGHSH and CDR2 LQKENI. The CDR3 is CASSPPNSVAGGYNEQYF. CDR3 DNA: TGTGCCAGCTCACCACCTAATTCCGTGGCAGGGGGCTACAATGAGCAGTACTTC.

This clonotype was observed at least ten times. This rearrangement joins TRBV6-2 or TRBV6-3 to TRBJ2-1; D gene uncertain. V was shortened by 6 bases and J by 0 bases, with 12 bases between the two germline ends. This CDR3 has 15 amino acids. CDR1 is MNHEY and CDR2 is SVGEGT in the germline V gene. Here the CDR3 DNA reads TGTGCCAGCAGGGATACTGGTAGCTCCTACAATGAGCAGTTCTTC. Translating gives CASRDTGSSYNEQFF.

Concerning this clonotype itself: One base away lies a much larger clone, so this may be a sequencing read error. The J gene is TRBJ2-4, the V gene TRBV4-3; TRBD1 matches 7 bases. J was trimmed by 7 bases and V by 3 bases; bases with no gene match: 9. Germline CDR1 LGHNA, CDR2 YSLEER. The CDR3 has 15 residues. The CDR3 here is CASSHTGTALNIQYF. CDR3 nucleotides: TGCGCCAGCAGCCACACGGGGACAGCACTGAACATTCAGTACTTC.

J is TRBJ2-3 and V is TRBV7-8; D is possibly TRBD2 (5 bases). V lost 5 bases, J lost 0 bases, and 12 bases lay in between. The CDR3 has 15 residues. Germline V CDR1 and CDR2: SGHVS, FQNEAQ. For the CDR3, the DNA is TGTGCCAGCAGCGATACAGCGGTTAGCACAGATACGCAGTATTTT. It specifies CASSDTAVSTDTQYF.

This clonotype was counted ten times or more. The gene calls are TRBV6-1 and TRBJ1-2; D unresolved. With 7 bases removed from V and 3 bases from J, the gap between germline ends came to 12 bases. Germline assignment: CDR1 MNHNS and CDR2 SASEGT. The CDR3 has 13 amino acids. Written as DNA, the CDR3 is TGTGCCAGCAATCCGGGTTATTACTATGGCTACACCTTC. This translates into CASNPGYYYGYTF.

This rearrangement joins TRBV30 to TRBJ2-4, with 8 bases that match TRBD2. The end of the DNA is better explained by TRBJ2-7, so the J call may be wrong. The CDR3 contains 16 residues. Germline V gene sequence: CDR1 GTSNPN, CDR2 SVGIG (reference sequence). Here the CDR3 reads CAWSSGTRWRLYEQYF. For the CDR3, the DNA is TGTGCCTGGAGTTCAGGGACTAGGTGGAGGCTCTACGAGCAGTACTTC.

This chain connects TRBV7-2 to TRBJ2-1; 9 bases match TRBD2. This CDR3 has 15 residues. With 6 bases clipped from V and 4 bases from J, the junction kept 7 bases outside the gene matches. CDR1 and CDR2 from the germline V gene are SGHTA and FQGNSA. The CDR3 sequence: CASRTVAGAYNEQFF. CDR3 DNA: TGTGCCAGCAGGACGGTAGCGGGGGCGTACAATGAGCAGTTCTTC.

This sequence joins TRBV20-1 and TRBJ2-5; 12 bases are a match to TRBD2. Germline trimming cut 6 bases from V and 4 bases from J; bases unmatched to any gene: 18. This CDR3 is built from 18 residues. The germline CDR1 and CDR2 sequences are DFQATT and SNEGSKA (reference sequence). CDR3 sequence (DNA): TGCAGTGCCGACACTAGCGGGGGGTCTAAAATCGTGCGAGAGACCCAGTACTTC. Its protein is CSADTSGGSKIVRETQYF.

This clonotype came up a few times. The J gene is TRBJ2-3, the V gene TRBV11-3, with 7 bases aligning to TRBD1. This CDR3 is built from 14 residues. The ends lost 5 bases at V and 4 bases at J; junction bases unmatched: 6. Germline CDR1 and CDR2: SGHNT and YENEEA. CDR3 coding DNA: TGTGCCAGCAGCGCACGACAGGGCCCAGATACGCAGTATTTT. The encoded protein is CASSARQGPDTQYF. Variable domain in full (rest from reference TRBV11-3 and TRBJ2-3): EAGVVQSPRYKIIEKKQPVAFWCNPISGHNTLYWYLQNLGQGPELLIRYENEEAVDDSQLPKDRFSAERLKGVDSTLKIQPAELGDSAVYLCASSARQGPDTQYFGPGTRLTVL.

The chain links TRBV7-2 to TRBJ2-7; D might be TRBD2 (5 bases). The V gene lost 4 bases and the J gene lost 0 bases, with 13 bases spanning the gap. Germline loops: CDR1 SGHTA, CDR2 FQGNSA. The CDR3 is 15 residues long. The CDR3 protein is CASSSRRTSSYEQYF. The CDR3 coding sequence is TGTGCCAGCAGCTCACGGAGGACGAGCTCCTACGAGCAGTACTTC.

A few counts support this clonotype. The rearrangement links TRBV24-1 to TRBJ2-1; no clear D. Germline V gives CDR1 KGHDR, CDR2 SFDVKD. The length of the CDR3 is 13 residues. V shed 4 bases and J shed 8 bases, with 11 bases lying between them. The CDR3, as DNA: TGTGCCACCAGTGACCATAACCAGGATGAGCAGTTCTTC. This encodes CATSDHNQDEQFF.

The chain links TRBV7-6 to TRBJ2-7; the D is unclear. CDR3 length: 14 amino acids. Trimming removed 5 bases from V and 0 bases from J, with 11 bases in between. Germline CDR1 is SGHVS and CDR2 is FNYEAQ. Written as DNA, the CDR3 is TGTGCCAGCAGCCGTGAGACGGGCTCCTACGAGCAGTACTTC. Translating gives CASSRETGSYEQYF.

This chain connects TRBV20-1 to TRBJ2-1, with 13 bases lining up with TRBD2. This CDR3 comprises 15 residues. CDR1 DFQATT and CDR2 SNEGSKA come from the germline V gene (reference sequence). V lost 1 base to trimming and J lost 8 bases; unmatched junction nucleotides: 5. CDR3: CSARGTSGGEDEQFF. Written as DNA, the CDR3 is TGCAGTGCTAGAGGGACTAGCGGGGGTGAGGATGAGCAGTTCTTC.

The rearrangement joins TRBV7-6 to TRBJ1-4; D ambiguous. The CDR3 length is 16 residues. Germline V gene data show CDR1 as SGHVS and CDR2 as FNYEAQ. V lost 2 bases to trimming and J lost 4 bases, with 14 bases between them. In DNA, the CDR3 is TGTGCCAGCAGCTTACAAGCGACGGCCAGTAATGAAAAACTGTTTTTT. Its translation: CASSLQATASNEKLFF.

The CDR3 DNA reads TGCAGTGCTCCACCCACTAGATACCAAGAGACCCAGTACTTC. Protein product: CSAPPTRYQETQYF. This chain links TRBV20-1 with TRBJ2-5; D is perhaps TRBD2 (5 bases). This CDR3 has 14 residues. Germline V gives CDR1 DFQATT, CDR2 SNEGSKA (reference sequence). V was cut by 5 bases and J by 0 bases, with 13 bases left in between.

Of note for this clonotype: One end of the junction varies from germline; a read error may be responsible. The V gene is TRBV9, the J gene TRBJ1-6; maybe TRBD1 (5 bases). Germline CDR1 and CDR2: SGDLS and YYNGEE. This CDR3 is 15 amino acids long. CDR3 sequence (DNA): TGTGCCAACAGCGTAGATCGGGACCGTAATTCACCCCTCCACTTT. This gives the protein CANSVDRDRNSPLHF.

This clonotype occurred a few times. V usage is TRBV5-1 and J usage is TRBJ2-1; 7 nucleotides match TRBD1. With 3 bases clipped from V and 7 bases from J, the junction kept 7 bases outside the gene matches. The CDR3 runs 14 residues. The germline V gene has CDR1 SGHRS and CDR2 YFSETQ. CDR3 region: CASSYGDRENEQFF. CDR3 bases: TGCGCCAGCAGCTACGGGGACAGAGAAAATGAGCAGTTCTTC.

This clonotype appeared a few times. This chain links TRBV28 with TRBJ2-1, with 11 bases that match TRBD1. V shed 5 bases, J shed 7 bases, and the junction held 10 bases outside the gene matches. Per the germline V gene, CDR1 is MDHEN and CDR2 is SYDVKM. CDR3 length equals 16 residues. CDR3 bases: TGTGCCAGCAGTCCGCGGACAGGGGGCGCTTTTAATGAGCAGTTCTTC. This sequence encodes CASSPRTGGAFNEQFF. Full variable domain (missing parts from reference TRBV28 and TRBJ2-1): DVKVTQSSRYLVKRTGEKVFLECVQDMDHENMFWYRQDPGLGLRLIYFSYDVKMKEKGDIPEGYSVSREKKERFSLILESASTNQTSMYLCASSPRTGGAFNEQFFGPGTRLTVL.

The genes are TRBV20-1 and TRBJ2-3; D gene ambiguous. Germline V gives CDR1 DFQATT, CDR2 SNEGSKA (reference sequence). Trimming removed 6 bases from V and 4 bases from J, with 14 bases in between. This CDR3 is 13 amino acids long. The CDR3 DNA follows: TGCAGTGCCTTTAGACCGAACGCAGATACGCAGTATTTT. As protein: CSAFRPNADTQYF.

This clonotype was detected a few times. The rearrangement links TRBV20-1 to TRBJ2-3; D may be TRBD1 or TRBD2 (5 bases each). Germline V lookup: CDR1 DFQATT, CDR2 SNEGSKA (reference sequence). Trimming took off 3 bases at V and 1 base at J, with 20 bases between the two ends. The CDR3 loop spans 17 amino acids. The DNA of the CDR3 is TGCAGTGCTAGGGGGGTAAGACCCGGAGCTGGCACAGATACGCAGTATTTT. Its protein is CSARGVRPGAGTDTQYF.

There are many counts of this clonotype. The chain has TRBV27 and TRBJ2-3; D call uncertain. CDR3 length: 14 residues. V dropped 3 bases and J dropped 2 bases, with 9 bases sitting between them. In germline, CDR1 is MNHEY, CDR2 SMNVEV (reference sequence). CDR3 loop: CASSFSRNTDTQYF. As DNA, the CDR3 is TGTGCCAGCAGTTTTTCTCGGAACACAGATACGCAGTATTTT.

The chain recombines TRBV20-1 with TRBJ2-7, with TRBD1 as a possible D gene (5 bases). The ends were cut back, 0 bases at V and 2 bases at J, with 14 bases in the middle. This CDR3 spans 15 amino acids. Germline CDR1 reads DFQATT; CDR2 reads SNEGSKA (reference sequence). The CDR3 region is CSARDARTRTYEQYF. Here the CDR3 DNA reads TGCAGTGCTAGAGATGCCCGGACAAGAACCTACGAGCAGTACTTC.

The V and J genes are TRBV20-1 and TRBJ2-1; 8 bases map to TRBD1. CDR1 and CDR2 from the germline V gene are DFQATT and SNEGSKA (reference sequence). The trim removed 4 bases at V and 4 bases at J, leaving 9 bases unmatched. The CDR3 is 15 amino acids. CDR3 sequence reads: CSATARDRNYNEQFF. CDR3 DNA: TGCAGTGCTACGGCCCGGGACAGGAATTACAATGAGCAGTTCTTC.

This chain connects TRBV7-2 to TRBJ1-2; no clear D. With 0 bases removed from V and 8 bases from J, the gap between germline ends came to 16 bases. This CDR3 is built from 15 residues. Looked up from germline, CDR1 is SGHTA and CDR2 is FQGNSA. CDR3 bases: TGTGCCAGCAGCTTAGCGGCCAGAGCCTCCCCGGGCTACACCTTC. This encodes CASSLAARASPGYTF. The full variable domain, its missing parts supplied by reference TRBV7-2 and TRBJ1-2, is GAGVSQSPSNKVTEKGKDVELRCDPISGHTALYWYRQSLGQGLEFLIYFQGNSAPDKSGLPSDRFSAERTGGSVSTLTIQRTQQEDSAVYLCASSLAARASPGYTFGSGTRLTVV.

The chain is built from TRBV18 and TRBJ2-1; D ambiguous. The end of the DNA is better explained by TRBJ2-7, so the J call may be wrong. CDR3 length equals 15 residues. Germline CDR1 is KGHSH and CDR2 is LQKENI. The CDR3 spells CASSPRETTYNEQYF. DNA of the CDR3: TGTGCCAGCTCACCACGTGAGACAACTTACAATGAGCAGTACTTC.

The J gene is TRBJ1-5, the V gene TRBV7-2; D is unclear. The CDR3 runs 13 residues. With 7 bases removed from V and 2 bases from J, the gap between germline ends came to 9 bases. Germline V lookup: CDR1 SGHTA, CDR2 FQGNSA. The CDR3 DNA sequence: TGTGCCAGCACCCGGTTTCGCAATCAGCCCCAGCATTTT. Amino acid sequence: CASTRFRNQPQHF.

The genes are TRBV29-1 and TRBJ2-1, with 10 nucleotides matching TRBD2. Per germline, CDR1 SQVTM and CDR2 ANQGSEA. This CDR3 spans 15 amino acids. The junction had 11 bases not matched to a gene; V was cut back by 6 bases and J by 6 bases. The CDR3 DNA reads TGCAGCGTCGGGACTCTAGCGGGGGCCCTCAATGAGCAGTTCTTC. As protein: CSVGTLAGALNEQFF.